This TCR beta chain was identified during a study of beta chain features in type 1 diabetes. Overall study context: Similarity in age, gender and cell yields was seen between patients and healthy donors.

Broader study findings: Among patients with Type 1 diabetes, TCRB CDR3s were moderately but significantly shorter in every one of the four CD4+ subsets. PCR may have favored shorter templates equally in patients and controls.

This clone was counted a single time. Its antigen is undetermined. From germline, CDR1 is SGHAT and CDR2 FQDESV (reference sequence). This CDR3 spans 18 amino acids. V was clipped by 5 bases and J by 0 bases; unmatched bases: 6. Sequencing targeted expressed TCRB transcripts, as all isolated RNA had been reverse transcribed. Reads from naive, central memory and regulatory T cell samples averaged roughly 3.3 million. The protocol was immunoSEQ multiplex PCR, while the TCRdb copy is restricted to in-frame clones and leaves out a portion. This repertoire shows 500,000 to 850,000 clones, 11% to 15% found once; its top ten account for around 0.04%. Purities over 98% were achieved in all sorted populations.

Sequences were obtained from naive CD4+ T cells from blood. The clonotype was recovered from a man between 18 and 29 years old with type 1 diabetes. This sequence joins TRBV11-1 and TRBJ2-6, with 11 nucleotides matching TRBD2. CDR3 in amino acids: CASSQPGLAASGANVLTF. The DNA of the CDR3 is TGTGCCAGCAGCCAACCGGGACTAGCGGCCTCTGGGGCCAACGTCCTGACTTTC.